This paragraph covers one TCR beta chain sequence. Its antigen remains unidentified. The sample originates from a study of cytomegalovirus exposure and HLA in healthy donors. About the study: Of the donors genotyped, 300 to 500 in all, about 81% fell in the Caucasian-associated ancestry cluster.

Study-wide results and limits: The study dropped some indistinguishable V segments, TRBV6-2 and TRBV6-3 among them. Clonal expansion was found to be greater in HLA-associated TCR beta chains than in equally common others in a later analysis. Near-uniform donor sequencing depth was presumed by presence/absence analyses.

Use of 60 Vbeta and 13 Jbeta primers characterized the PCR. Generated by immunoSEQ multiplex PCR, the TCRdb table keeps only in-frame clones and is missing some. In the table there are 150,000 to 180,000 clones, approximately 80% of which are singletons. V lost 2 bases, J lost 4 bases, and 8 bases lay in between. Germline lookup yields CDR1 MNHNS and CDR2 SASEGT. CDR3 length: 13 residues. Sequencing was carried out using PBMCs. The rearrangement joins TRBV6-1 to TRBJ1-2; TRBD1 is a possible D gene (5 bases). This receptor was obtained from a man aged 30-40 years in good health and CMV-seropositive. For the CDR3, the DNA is TGTGCCAGCAGTGAAAGGCAGGGCTATGGCTACACCTTC. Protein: CASSERQGYGYTF.